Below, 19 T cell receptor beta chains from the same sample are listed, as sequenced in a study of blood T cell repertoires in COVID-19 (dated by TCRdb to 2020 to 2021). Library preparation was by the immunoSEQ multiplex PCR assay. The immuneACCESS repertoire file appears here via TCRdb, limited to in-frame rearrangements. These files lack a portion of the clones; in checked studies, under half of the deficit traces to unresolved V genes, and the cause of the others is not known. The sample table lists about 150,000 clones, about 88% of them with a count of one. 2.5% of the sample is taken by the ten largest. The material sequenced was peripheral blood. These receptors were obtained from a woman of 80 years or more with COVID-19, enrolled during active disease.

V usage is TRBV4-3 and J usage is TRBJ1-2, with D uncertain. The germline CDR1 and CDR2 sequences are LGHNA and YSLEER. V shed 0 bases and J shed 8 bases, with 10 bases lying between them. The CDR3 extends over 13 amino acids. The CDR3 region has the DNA TGCGCCAGCAGCCAAGATGAATCGGGAGGCTACACCTTC. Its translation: CASSQDESGGYTF.

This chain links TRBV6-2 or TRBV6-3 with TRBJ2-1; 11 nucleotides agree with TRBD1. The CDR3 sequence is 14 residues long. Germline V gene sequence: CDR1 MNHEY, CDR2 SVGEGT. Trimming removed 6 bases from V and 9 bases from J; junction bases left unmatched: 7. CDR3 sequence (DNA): TGTGCCAGCAGCGGACAGGGGGCGAGGGGTGAGCAGTTCTTC. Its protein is CASSGQGARGEQFF.

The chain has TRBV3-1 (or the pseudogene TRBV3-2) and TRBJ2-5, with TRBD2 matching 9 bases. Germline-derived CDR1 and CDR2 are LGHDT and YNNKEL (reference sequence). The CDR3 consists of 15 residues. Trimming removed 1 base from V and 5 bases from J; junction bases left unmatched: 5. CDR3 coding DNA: TGTGCCAGCAGCCAAGCTAGCGGGGAGTGGGAGACCCAGTACTTC. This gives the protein CASSQASGEWETQYF.

The CDR3: CASSQERVAGFEQFF. The CDR3 DNA follows: TGCGCCAGCAGCCAAGAAAGAGTAGCGGGCTTTGAGCAGTTCTTC. The J gene is TRBJ2-1, the V gene TRBV4-3; 7 bases map to TRBD2. J gave up 9 bases and V 0 bases, and 8 bases lay outside the gene matches. Germline-derived CDR1 and CDR2 are LGHNA and YSLEER. The CDR3 runs to 15 residues.

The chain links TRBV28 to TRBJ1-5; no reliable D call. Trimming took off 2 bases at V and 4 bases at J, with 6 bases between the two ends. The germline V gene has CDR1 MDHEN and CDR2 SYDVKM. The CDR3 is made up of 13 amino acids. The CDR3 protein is CASSLTANQPQHF. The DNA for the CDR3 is TGTGCCAGCAGTTTAACAGCTAATCAGCCCCAGCATTTT.

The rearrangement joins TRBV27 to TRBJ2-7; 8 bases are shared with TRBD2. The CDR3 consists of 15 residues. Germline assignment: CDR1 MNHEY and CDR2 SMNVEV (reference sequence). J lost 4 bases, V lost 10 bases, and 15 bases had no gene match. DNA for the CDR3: TGTGCCACCGCACGGGCCTTGGGCGGGAGGTACGAGCAGTACTTC. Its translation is CATARALGGRYEQYF.

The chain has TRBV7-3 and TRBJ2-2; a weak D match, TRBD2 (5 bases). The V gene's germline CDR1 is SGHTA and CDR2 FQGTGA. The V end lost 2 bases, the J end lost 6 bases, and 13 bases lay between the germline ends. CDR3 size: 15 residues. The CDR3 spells CASSLGHASSGELFF. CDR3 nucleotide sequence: TGTGCCAGCAGCTTAGGCCACGCTAGCTCCGGGGAGCTGTTTTTT.

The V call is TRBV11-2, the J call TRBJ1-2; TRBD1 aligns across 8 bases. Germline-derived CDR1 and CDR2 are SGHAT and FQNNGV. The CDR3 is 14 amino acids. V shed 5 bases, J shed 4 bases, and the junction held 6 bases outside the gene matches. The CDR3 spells CASSLADRAYGYTF. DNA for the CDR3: TGTGCCAGCAGCCTAGCGGACAGGGCCTATGGCTACACCTTC.

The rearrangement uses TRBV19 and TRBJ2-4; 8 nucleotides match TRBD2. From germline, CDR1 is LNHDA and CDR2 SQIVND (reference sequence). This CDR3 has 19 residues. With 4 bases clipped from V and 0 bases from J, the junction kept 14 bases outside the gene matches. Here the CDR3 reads CASSRSLAGKILAKNIQYF. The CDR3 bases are TGTGCCAGTAGTAGATCGTTAGCGGGAAAGATACTAGCCAAAAACATTCAGTACTTC. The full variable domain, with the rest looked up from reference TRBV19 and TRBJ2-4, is DGGITQSPKYLFRKEGQNVTLSCEQNLNHDAMYWYRQDPGQGLRLIYYSQIVNDFQKGDIAEGYSVSREKKESFPLTVTSAQKNPTAFYLCASSRSLAGKILAKNIQYFGAGTRLSVL.

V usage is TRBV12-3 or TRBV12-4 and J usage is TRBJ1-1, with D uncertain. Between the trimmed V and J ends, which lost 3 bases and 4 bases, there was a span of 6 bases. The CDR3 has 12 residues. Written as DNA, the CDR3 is TGTGCCAGCAGTTTTGGAGTCACTGAAGCTTTCTTT. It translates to CASSFGVTEAFF.

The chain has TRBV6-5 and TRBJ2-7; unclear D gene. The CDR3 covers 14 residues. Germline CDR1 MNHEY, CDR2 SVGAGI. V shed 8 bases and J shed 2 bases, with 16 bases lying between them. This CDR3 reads CASVFSPRTYEQYF. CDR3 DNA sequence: TGTGCCAGCGTCTTCAGTCCCCGAACCTACGAGCAGTACTTC.

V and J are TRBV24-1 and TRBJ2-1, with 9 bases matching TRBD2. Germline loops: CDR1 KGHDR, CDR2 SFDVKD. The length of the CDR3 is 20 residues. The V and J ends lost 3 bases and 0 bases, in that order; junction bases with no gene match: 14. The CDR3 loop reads CATSDPTSGRVGSSYNEQFF. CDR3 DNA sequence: TGTGCCACCAGTGATCCCACTAGCGGGCGGGTGGGGAGCTCCTACAATGAGCAGTTCTTC.

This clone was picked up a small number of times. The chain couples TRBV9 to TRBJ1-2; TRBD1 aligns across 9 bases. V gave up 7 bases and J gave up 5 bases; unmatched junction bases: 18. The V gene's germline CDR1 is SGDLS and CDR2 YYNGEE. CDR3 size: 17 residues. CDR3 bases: TGTGCCAGCTCAGGGGGACAGGGACAAACCCCAGGGTATGGCTACACCTTC. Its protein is CASSGGQGQTPGYGYTF.

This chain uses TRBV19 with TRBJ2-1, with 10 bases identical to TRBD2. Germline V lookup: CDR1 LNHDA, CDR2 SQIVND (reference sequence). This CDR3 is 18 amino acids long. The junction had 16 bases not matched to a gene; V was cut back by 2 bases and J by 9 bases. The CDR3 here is CASSIPLPLAGVQGEQFF. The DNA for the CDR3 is TGTGCCAGTAGTATACCCCTCCCGCTAGCGGGAGTGCAGGGTGAGCAGTTCTTC.

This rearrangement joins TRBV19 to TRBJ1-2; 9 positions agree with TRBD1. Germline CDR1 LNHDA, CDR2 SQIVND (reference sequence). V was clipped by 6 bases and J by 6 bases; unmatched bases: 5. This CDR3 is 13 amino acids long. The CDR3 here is CASRGTGRDGYTF. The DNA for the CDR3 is TGTGCCAGTAGAGGGACAGGGAGGGATGGCTACACCTTC.

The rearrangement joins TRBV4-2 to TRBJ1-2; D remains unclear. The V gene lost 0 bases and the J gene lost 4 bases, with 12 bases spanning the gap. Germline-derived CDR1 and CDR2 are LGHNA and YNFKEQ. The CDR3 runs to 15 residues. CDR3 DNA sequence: TGTGCCAGCAGCCAAGATACTCGGACTCCCTATGGCTACACCTTC. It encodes CASSQDTRTPYGYTF.

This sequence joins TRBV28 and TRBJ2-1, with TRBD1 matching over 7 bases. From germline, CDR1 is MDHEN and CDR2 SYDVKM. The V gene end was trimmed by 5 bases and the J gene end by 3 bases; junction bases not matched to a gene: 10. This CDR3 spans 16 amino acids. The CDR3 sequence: CASSPRGQTYYNEQFF. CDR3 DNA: TGTGCCAGCAGTCCCCGGGGACAGACTTACTACAATGAGCAGTTCTTC.

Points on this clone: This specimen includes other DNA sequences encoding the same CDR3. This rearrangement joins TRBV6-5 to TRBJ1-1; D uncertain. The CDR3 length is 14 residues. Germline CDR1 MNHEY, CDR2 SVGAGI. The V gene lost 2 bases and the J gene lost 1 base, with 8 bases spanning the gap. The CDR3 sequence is CASSYGTANTEAFF. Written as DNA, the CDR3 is TGTGCCAGCAGTTACGGTACAGCGAACACTGAAGCTTTCTTT.

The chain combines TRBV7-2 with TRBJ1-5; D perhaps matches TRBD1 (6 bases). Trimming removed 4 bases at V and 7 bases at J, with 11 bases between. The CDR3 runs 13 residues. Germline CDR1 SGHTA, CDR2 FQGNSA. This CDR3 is CASSSYRDQPQHF. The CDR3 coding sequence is TGTGCCAGCAGCTCGTACAGGGACCAGCCCCAGCATTTT.